The sequence of this T cell receptor beta chain was determined in a study of glioma-infiltrating T cells (dated by TCRdb to about 2016). Regarding the complete study: The study sequenced TCR alpha- and beta-chain repertoires from glioma tissue, from non-neoplastic brain tissue and from matched peripheral blood mononuclear cells. To measure how far tissue and blood T-cell populations diverged, each tissue-infiltrating repertoire was compared against the peripheral blood repertoire of the same patient. Three low-grade glioma patients, several primary glioblastoma patients and three non-glioma patients contributing non-neoplastic brain tissue were included in the paired cohort.

From its cysteine to its phenylalanine, the CDR3 spans 14 amino acids. Just CDR3 DNA is preserved here, 42 bases in frame from base 1. CDR1 and CDR2, looked up from the germline V gene (reference sequence), are DFQATT and SNEGSKA. Findings and caveats that apply to the study as a whole: Tissue and blood shared very few CDR3 sequences, a result attributed to high CDR3 diversity and limited sampling. VJ-independent divergence between tissue and blood was found to be below expectation in non-neoplastic patients but above expectation in all gliomas, particularly low-grade gliomas. Group comparisons rested on small numbers: three non-neoplastic, three low-grade glioma and 7 or 8 glioblastoma patients.

Comment on this clonotype: Its target antigen remains unknown. A junction boundary mismatches the germline segment, possibly from a read error.

The iRepertoire nested amplicon-rescue multiplex PCR (arm-PCR) platform was used to amplify TCR alpha and beta CDR3 regions from RNA. One-step reverse transcription and amplification used roughly 100-400 ng of tissue mRNA or PBMC total RNA as input. Following bead purification, Illumina adapters were added by a secondary multiplex PCR, and libraries between 200 and 400 bp were gel-purified. Libraries carried internal 6-nucleotide barcodes used for demultiplexing. The libraries were sequenced on an Illumina MiSeq using 2x220 or 2x250 nucleotide paired-end reads. Turning to the authors' computational methods: Paired reads were merged using FLASH 1.2.11 and aligned with BWA-MEM to the GRCh37 human genome, and TRA and TRB reads were then extracted. V and J assignment used an IMGT-derived reference of cassette sequences and CDR3 motifs that included pseudogenes. Reads were translated in three frames, and productive CDR3s were defined by a C…FGXG motif without stop codons. Unique combinations of V-J cassette pair and CDR3 amino acid sequence were defined as clonotypes. Reads were filtered by Hamming distance, thresholded by each sample's sequence error rate in mapped regions. In TCRdb, the public reads were trimmed at Q25 with fastp and aligned with MiXCR, with productive beta chains retained. CDR3 protein duplicates are merged, each entry listing the most common genes and DNA. TCRdb, not the original authors, processed these V and J calls. Recorded for this sample are roughly 130,000 distinct CDR3 sequences; about 25% of them occurred a single time. Of the sample, roughly a quarter falls within the top ten clones.

Source material: glioma tissue, nonneoplastic brain tissue, or PBMCs (not recorded which). The chain uses TRBV20-1 and TRBJ2-6; the D gene assignment is perhaps TRBD1 or TRBD2, with each matching 5 bases. The receptor's source is a human donor with low-grade glioma or glioblastoma, undergoing nonglioma brain surgery, or in good health (not recorded which). The nucleotide sequence reads TGCAGTGCTAGGGGGGTGCTTGGGTCCAACGTCCTGACTTTC. The translation is CSARGVLGSNVLTF.